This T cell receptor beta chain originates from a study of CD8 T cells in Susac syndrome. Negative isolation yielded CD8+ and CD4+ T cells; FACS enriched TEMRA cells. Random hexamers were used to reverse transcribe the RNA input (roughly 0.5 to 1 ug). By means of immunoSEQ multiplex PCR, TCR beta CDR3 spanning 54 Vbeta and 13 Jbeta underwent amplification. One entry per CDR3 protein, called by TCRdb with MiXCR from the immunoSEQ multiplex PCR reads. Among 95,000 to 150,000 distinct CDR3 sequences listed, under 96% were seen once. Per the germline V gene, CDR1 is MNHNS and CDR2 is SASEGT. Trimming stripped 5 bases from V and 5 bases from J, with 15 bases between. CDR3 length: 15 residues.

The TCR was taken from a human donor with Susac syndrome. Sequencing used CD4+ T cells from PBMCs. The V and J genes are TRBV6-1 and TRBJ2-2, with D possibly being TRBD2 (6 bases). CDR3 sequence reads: CASSTHGSVTGELFF. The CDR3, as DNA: TGTGCCAGCAGTACCCACGGGAGTGTTACCGGGGAGCTGTTTTTT.